What follows are 11 T cell receptor beta chains derived from one specimen sequenced in a study of blood T cell repertoires in COVID-19. Profiling relied on immunoSEQ multiplex PCR, and the TCRdb table lists in-frame clones only, not all of them. The table has 91,000 or so clones, about 86% seen once; the top ten hold approximately 12%. The sequenced material came from peripheral blood. The receptors come from a woman aged 60 to 75 in a cohort sampled during active or convalescent COVID-19.

This clone was detected only once. The chain uses TRBV7-3 and TRBJ2-3, with TRBD2 as a possible D gene (7 bases). CDR1 and CDR2 (germline): SGHTA, FQGTGA. The V end lost 5 bases, the J end lost 2 bases, and 17 bases lay between the germline ends. The CDR3 spans 16 residues. The CDR3 nucleotides are TGTGCCAGCAGCGGCAGAGGGGGGGTTTCCACAGATACGCAGTATTTT. This translates into CASSGRGGVSTDTQYF.

The rearrangement links TRBV7-9 to TRBJ2-1; maybe TRBD2 (5 bases). The CDR3 length is 16 residues. CDR1 SEHNR and CDR2 FQNEAQ come from the germline V gene (reference sequence). The germline V and J ends were trimmed by 6 bases and 0 bases, with 15 bases remaining between them. CDR3 sequence reads: CASRRPGLSSYNEQFF. The CDR3 DNA follows: TGTGCCAGCAGACGTCCGGGATTGAGCTCCTACAATGAGCAGTTCTTC. The complete variable domain, with remaining parts taken from reference TRBV7-9 and TRBJ2-1, reads DTGVSQNPRHKITKRGQNVTFRCDPISEHNRLYWYRQTLGQGPEFLTYFQNEAQLEKSRLLSDRFSAERPKGSFSTLEIQRTEQGDSAMYLCASRRPGLSSYNEQFFGPGTRLTVL.

The rearrangement joins TRBV27 to TRBJ1-2, with 7 positions matching TRBD1. V was clipped by 3 bases and J by 4 bases; unmatched bases: 5. Germline V gene data show CDR1 as MNHEY and CDR2 as SMNVEV (reference sequence). There are 14 residues in the CDR3. Here the CDR3 DNA reads TGTGCCAGCAGTTTTTCAGGGGGGAGCTATGGCTACACCTTC. Translating gives CASSFSGGSYGYTF.

This clone has only one observation. The V call is TRBV4-1, the J call TRBJ1-5, with D possibly matching TRBD1 (5 bases). V was clipped by 0 bases and J by 8 bases, with 17 bases between them. This CDR3 is 16 amino acids long. The germline V gene has CDR1 MGHRA and CDR2 YSYEKL. The CDR3 spells CASSQDQGLLGKPQHF. The CDR3 DNA sequence: TGCGCCAGCAGCCAAGATCAGGGATTGCTGGGGAAGCCCCAGCATTTT.

This chain connects TRBV28 to TRBJ1-4; TRBD1 is a possible D gene (5 bases). Germline V gene lookup returns CDR1 MDHEN and CDR2 SYDVKM. Trimming shortened V by 6 bases and J by 16 bases, and 27 bases separated the two germline ends. This CDR3 is 15 amino acids long. CDR3 sequence reads: CASRSFIMRDREPFF. The CDR3 coding sequence is TGTGCCAGCAGGAGTTTTATAATGCGGGACCGCGAGCCGTTTTTT.

V gene TRBV5-1 combines with J gene TRBJ2-3; no firm D call. The CDR3 runs to 17 residues. V lost 0 bases to trimming and J lost 0 bases, with 14 bases between them. CDR1 is SGHRS, CDR2 YFSETQ, per germline. This chain's CDR3 is CASSLAVLPLSTDTQYF. The CDR3 DNA follows: TGCGCCAGCAGCTTGGCCGTGCTACCGCTCAGCACAGATACGCAGTATTTT.

This clone was detected once. This chain connects TRBV27 to TRBJ1-6, with D possibly matching TRBD1 (5 bases). Germline values: CDR1 MNHEY, CDR2 SMNVEV (reference sequence). This CDR3 region has 16 residues. Deletions cut 6 bases from V and 9 bases from J, with 21 bases between. CDR3 DNA: TGTGCCAGCAGACTACAACTTACCGGGGGTAGTTCACCCCTCCACTTT. Translating gives CASRLQLTGGSSPLHF.

The gene calls are TRBV28 and TRBJ2-3; 8 bases are shared with TRBD2. The ends lost 3 bases at V and 4 bases at J; junction bases unmatched: 9. This CDR3 has 16 amino acids. Germline CDR1 reads MDHEN; CDR2 reads SYDVKM. CDR3 region: CASSFGFTGGADTQYF. The CDR3 DNA follows: TGTGCCAGCAGTTTCGGGTTTACGGGAGGGGCAGATACGCAGTATTTT. Full variable domain (rest looked up from reference TRBV28 and TRBJ2-3): DVKVTQSSRYLVKRTGEKVFLECVQDMDHENMFWYRQDPGLGLRLIYFSYDVKMKEKGDIPEGYSVSREKKERFSLILESASTNQTSMYLCASSFGFTGGADTQYFGPGTRLTVL.

To note about this clone: The junction departs from germline at one end; a sequencing error may be responsible. The chain is built from TRBV24-1 and TRBJ1-2; D gene unclear. Germline lookup yields CDR1 KGHDR and CDR2 SFDVKD. The CDR3 covers 14 residues. The CDR3 protein is CATSDLSTNYGYIF. The CDR3 region has the DNA TGTGCCACCAGTGATTTGAGCACTAACTATGGCTACATCTTC.

V and J are TRBV19 and TRBJ2-3, with D possibly TRBD1 on 6 matching bases. Trimming removed 9 bases from V and 8 bases from J, with 27 bases in between. The CDR3 has 16 residues. The germline V gene has CDR1 LNHDA and CDR2 SQIVND (reference sequence). This chain's CDR3 is CASLGVGTPPLGTQYF. The CDR3 bases are TGTGCCAGCCTCGGGGTAGGGACACCTCCGTTGGGTACGCAGTATTTT. Combining the CDR3 with reference TRBV19 and TRBJ2-3 gives the whole variable domain DGGITQSPKYLFRKEGQNVTLSCEQNLNHDAMYWYRQDPGQGLRLIYYSQIVNDFQKGDIAEGYSVSREKKESFPLTVTSAQKNPTAFYLCASLGVGTPPLGTQYFGPGTRLTVL.

This rearrangement joins TRBV9 to TRBJ2-1, with TRBD1 matching over 9 bases. The V gene's germline CDR1 is SGDLS and CDR2 YYNGEE. V shed 4 bases, J shed 6 bases, and the junction held 11 bases outside the gene matches. This CDR3 spans 16 amino acids. CDR3 region: CASSLRGGQGTNEQFF. The CDR3, as DNA: TGTGCCAGCAGCCTTAGGGGAGGACAGGGGACCAATGAGCAGTTCTTC.